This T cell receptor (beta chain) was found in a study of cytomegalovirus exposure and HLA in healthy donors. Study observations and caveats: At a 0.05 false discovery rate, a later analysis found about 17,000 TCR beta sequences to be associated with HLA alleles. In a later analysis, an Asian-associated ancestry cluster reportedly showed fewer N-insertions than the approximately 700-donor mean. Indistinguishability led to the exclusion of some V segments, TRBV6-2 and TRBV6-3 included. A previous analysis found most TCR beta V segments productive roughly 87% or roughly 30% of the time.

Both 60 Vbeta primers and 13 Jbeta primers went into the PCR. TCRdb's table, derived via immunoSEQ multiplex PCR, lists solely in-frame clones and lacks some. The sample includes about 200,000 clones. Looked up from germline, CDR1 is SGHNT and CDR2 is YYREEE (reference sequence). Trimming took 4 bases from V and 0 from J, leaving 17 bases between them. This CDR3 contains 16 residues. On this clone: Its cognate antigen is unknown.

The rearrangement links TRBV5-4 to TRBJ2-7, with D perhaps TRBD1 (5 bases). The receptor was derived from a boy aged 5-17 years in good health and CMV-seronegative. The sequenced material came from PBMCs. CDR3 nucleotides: TGTGCCAGCAGCCAGGGCTTAAGCAGTTCCTCCTACGAGCAGTACTTC. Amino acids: CASSQGLSSSSYEQYF.